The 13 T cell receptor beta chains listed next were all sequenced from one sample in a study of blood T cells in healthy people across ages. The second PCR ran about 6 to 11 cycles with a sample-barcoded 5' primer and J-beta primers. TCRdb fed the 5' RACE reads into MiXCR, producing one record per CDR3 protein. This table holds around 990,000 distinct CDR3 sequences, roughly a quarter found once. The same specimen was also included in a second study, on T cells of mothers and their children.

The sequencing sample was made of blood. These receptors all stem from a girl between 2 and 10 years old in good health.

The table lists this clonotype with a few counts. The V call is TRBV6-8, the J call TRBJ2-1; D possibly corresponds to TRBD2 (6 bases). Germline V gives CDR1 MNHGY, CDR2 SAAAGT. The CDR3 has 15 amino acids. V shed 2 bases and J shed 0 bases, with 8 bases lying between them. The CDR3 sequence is CASSYGRSSYNEQFF. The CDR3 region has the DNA TGTGCCAGCAGTTACGGGAGGAGCTCCTACAATGAGCAGTTCTTC.

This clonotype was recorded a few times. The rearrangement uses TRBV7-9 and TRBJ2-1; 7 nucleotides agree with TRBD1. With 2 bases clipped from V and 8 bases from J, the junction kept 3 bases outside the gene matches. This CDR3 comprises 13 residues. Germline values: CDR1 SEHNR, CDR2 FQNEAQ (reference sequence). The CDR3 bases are TGTGCCAGCAGCTTACGAGGACAGGATGAGCAGTTCTTC. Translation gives CASSLRGQDEQFF. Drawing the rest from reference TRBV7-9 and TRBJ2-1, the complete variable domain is DTGVSQNPRHKITKRGQNVTFRCDPISEHNRLYWYRQTLGQGPEFLTYFQNEAQLEKSRLLSDRFSAERPKGSFSTLEIQRTEQGDSAMYLCASSLRGQDEQFFGPGTRLTVL.

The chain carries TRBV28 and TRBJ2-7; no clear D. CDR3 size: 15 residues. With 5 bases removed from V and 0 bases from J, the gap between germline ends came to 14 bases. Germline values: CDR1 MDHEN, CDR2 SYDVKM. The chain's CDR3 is CASSPASKSSYEQYF. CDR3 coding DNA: TGTGCCAGCAGTCCAGCCTCTAAGAGCTCCTACGAGCAGTACTTC.

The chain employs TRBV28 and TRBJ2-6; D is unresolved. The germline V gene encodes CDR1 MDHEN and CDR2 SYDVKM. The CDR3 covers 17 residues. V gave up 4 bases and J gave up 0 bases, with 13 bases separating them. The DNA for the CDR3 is TGTGCCAGCAGTTACCCGGACGGAACCTCTGGGGCCAACGTCCTGACTTTC. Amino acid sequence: CASSYPDGTSGANVLTF. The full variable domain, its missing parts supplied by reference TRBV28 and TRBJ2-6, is DVKVTQSSRYLVKRTGEKVFLECVQDMDHENMFWYRQDPGLGLRLIYFSYDVKMKEKGDIPEGYSVSREKKERFSLILESASTNQTSMYLCASSYPDGTSGANVLTFGAGSRLTVL.

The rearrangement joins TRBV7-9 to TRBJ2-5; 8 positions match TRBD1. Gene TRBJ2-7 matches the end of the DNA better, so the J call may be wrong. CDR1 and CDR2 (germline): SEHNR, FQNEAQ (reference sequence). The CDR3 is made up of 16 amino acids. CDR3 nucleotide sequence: TGTGCCAGCAGCTTAGATGGGACAGGACTTTTCTACGAGCAGTACTTC. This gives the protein CASSLDGTGLFYEQYF.

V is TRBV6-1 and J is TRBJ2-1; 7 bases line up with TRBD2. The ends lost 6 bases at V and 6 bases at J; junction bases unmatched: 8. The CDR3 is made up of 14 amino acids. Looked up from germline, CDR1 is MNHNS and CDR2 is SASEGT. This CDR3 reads CASSSVGGINEQFF. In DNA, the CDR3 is TGTGCCAGCAGCTCCGTGGGAGGGATCAATGAGCAGTTCTTC.

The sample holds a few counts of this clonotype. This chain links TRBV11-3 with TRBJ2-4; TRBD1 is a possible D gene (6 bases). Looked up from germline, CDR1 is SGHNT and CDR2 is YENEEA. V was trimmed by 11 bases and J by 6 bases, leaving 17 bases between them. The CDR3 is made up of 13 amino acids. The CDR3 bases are TGTGCCGTTCGATACAGGGCGGTAAACATTCAGTACTTC. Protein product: CAVRYRAVNIQYF.

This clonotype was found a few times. The DNA of the CDR3 is TGCAGCTCAGAAGGAGAGACCCAGTACTTC. This codes for CSSEGETQYF. The chain uses TRBV29-1 and TRBJ2-5; D gene uncertain. With 8 bases removed from V and 4 bases from J, the gap between germline ends came to 8 bases. The germline gives CDR1 SQVTM, CDR2 ANQGSEA. There are 10 residues in the CDR3.

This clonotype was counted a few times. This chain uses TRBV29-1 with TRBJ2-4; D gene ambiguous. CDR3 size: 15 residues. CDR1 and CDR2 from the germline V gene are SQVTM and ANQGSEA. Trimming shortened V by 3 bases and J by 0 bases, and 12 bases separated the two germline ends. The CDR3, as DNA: TGCAGCGTTGAGGCGCCAATTTTAGCCAAAAACATTCAGTACTTC. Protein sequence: CSVEAPILAKNIQYF.

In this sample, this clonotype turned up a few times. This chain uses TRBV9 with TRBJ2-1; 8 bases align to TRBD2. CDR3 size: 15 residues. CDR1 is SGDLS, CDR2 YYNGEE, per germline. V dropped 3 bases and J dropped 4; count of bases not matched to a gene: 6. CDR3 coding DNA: TGTGCCAGCAGCGATAGAGCGGGGGTTTACAATGAGCAGTTCTTC. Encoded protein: CASSDRAGVYNEQFF.

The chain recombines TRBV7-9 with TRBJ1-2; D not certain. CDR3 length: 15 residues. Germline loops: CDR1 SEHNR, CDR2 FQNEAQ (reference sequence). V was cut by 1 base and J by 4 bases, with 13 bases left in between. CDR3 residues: CASSLDLGFSYGYTF. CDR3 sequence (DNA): TGTGCCAGCAGCTTAGATCTGGGCTTCTCCTATGGCTACACCTTC.

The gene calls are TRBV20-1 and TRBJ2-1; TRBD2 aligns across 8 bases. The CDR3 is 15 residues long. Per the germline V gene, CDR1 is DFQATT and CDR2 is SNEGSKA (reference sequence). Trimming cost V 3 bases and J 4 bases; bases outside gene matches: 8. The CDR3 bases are TGCAGTGCTAGGTTTAGCGGGAAACTTTACAATGAGCAGTTCTTC. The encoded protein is CSARFSGKLYNEQFF.

The DNA of the CDR3 is TGCGCCAGCAGCTTGATCGCTGGACAGGGGAAATACAATGAGCAGTTCTTC. It is translated as CASSLIAGQGKYNEQFF. The chain joins TRBV5-1 to TRBJ2-5, with 9 positions matching TRBD1. The J call may be mistaken, given a closer DNA end match to TRBJ2-1. The CDR3 has 17 amino acids. Looked up from germline, CDR1 is SGHRS and CDR2 is YFSETQ.